What follows are 7 T cell receptor beta chains derived from one specimen sequenced in a study of T-cell reconstitution after alpha-beta-depleted transplantation in children. The library targeted TCRbeta and was prepared with unique molecular identifiers. MiXCR, run by TCRdb on the PCR reads, gives a single entry per CDR3 protein. The table includes about 610,000 distinct CDR3 sequences, about 10% detected once. The specimen comprised PBMCs from the stem cell graft donor, sampled from the stem cell graft. The receptor source for this set is a human donor who donated a stem cell graft to a child with acute myeloid leukemia.

This clonotype was recorded at least ten times. The V and J genes are TRBV9 and TRBJ1-1; TRBD1 matches at 11 bases. The germline CDR1 and CDR2 sequences are SGDLS and YYNGEE. With 4 bases clipped from V and 1 base from J, the junction kept 3 bases outside the gene matches. The CDR3 has 15 residues. The CDR3 DNA follows: TGTGCCAGCAGCCGGACAGGGGGCGCGAACACTGAAGCTTTCTTT. This translates into CASSRTGGANTEAFF.

The chain recombines TRBV4-3 with TRBJ2-7; D is possibly TRBD2 (5 bases). CDR1 LGHNA and CDR2 YSLEER come from the germline V gene. Trimming cost V 1 base and J 3 bases, with 10 bases left between them. The CDR3 contains 14 residues. The CDR3 nucleotides read TGCGCCAGCAGCCAAGTCACCGGGAACTACGAGCAGTACTTC. Translated: CASSQVTGNYEQYF.

The chain carries TRBV12-3 or TRBV12-4 and TRBJ2-5; TRBD2 is a possible D gene (8 bases). The V and J ends lost 3 bases and 2 bases respectively, with 22 bases between them. The CDR3 is made up of 18 amino acids. CDR3 protein: CASSLKGALAVGQETQYF. The CDR3 DNA sequence: TGTGCCAGCAGTTTGAAGGGGGCACTAGCGGTCGGACAAGAGACCCAGTACTTC.

The V gene is TRBV21-1, the J gene TRBJ2-6. TRBV21-1 is noted as a pseudogene. This CDR3 region has 15 residues. The CDR3 bases are TGTGCCAGCAGCAAATTCAAGGCTGGGGCCAACGTCCTGACTTTC. Its protein product is CASSKFKAGANVLTF.

In its sample, this clonotype was seen a few times. The genes are TRBV20-1 and TRBJ2-5; 9 bases are shared with TRBD2. This CDR3 comprises 19 residues. From germline, CDR1 is DFQATT and CDR2 SNEGSKA (reference sequence). V lost 2 bases, J lost 4 bases, and 20 bases stayed unmatched. The DNA for the CDR3 is TGCAGTGCTAGACCGGCGGTTGGGAGGAATAGCGGGAGTAGAGAGACCCAGTACTTC. Translating gives CSARPAVGRNSGSRETQYF.

This clonotype was seen a handful of times. This chain uses TRBV7-2 with TRBJ2-1; 8 bases map to TRBD2. V was pared by 0 bases and J by 7 bases, with 2 bases of the junction left unmatched. CDR1 SGHTA and CDR2 FQGNSA come from the germline V gene. The CDR3 spans 14 residues. CDR3 sequence reads: CASSLAGLVNEQFF. CDR3 in DNA: TGTGCCAGCAGCTTAGCGGGACTAGTAAATGAGCAGTTCTTC.

A remark on this clonotype: One base away lies a much larger clone, so this may be a sequencing read error. The chain carries TRBV6-2 or TRBV6-3 and TRBJ2-1; D remains unclear. CDR1 MNHEY and CDR2 SVGEGT come from the germline V gene. The CDR3 has 14 amino acids. This CDR3 is CASTELRSYNERFF. The CDR3, as DNA: TGTGCCAGCACCGAACTCCGCTCCTACAATGAGCGGTTCTTC.